The 23 T cell receptor beta chains given below trace back to one sample, sequenced in a study of molecular identifiers for immune sequencing clone quantification. Each CDR3 protein is one row after TCRdb ran MiXCR on the PCR reads. The sample lists hundreds of thousands of distinct CDR3 sequences; nearly 20% were seen once. The source material was naive CD8+ T cells from blood, with Jurkat cell RNA spiked in. Subset denoted: FACS-sorted CD8+CD4-CCR7+CD45RA+ naive T cells. The source of these receptors is a human donor in good health. Some libraries in this study had Jurkat cell RNA spiked in.

As to this clonotype: Given a much more abundant clone one base away, this may be a read error. The final CDR3 position lacks the conserved phenylalanine or tryptophan, pointing to a likely read error. The chain employs TRBV4-3 and TRBJ2-2; a possible D gene is TRBD2 (6 bases). V lost 4 bases, J lost 1 base, and 7 bases lay in between. CDR1 LGHNA and CDR2 YSLEER come from the germline V gene. The CDR3 totals 14 residues. CDR3 DNA sequence: TGCGCCAGCAGCCGGGGACTGAACACCGGGGAGCTGTTTCTT. Its protein is CASSRGLNTGELFL.

In its sample, this clonotype was seen many times. The chain recombines TRBV7-9 with TRBJ1-5, with D unresolved. From germline, CDR1 is SEHNR and CDR2 FQNEAQ (reference sequence). V lost 4 bases and J 11 bases, leaving 12 bases between the germline ends. The CDR3 length is 12 residues. The CDR3 coding sequence is TGTGCCAGCAGCTCGCTAGAGGTTGCCCAGCATTTT. Translated: CASSSLEVAQHF.

There are many counts of this clonotype. The chain recombines TRBV29-1 with TRBJ2-7; D might be TRBD2 (6 bases). This CDR3 comprises 12 residues. V lost 4 bases to trimming and J lost 2 bases, with 9 bases between them. The V gene's germline CDR1 is SQVTM and CDR2 ANQGSEA. CDR3 protein: CSVVAGTYEQYF. DNA for the CDR3: TGCAGCGTTGTCGCGGGAACCTACGAGCAGTACTTC.

This clonotype showed up many times. The genes are TRBV14 and TRBJ2-5; D remains unclear. There are 14 residues in the CDR3. Germline CDR1 and CDR2: SGHDN and FVKESK. Trimming stripped 4 bases from V and 1 base from J, with 10 bases between. The DNA for the CDR3 is TGTGCCAGCAGCCCGGACGCAAGCCAAGAGACCCAGTACTTC. Its translation is CASSPDASQETQYF.

This clonotype has a count of ten or more. The chain is built from TRBV28 and TRBJ2-7; D uncertain. CDR1 and CDR2 from the germline V gene are MDHEN and SYDVKM. Trimming stripped 5 bases from V and 4 bases from J, with 9 bases between. This CDR3 comprises 12 residues. The CDR3 DNA follows: TGTGCCAGCAGTACGAGTTTGTACGAGCAGTACTTC. Protein: CASSTSLYEQYF.

J is TRBJ1-5 and V is TRBV21-1; whether TRBD1, the table's D call, matches the DNA was not checked. TRBV21-1 corresponds to a pseudogene. The CDR3 runs to 15 residues. The chain's CDR3 is CASDEPGQGGQPQHF. Written as DNA, the CDR3 is TGTGCCAGCGATGAACCCGGACAGGGGGGTCAGCCCCAGCATTTT.

The CDR3 region has the DNA TGTGCCAGCAGTCCTATAGGTCGGGCTCCAGGGGCGGGCAATCAGCCCCAGCATTTT. Amino acid sequence: CASSPIGRAPGAGNQPQHF. The rearrangement links TRBV27 to TRBJ1-5, with D perhaps TRBD1 (6 bases). Germline CDR1 and CDR2: MNHEY and SMNVEV (reference sequence). V was pared by 5 bases and J by 2 bases, with 25 bases between. The CDR3 runs 19 residues.

This clonotype was counted ten times or more. CDR3 sequence reads: CASSPGGARSNQPQHF. The CDR3 DNA sequence: TGTGCCAGCAGCCCAGGGGGCGCACGAAGCAATCAGCCCCAGCATTTT. The chain is built from TRBV7-6 and TRBJ1-5, with 8 bases fitting TRBD1. J was trimmed by 1 base and V by 5 bases; bases with no gene match: 7. The length of the CDR3 is 16 residues. In germline, CDR1 is SGHVS, CDR2 FNYEAQ.

In its sample, this clonotype was seen many times. This chain uses TRBV19 with TRBJ2-5; D is possibly TRBD1 or TRBD2 (6 bases each). V lost 4 bases and J 4 bases, leaving 13 bases between the germline ends. Looked up from germline, CDR1 is LNHDA and CDR2 is SQIVND (reference sequence). This CDR3 is built from 14 residues. CDR3 sequence (DNA): TGTGCCAGTAGTACCCTAGGGGGGCCAGAGACCCAGTACTTC. It codes for CASSTLGGPETQYF.

This clonotype was observed many times. The chain carries TRBV7-9 and TRBJ2-3; TRBD2 matches 11 bases. This CDR3 has 20 amino acids. J lost 0 bases, V lost 5 bases, and 16 bases had no gene match. CDR1 and CDR2 (germline): SEHNR, FQNEAQ (reference sequence). The CDR3 region is CASSGYLAGGPASSTDTQYF. The CDR3 nucleotides are TGTGCCAGCAGCGGCTATTTAGCGGGAGGGCCGGCGTCTAGCACAGATACGCAGTATTTT.

This clonotype was detected only a few times. A much larger clone differs by one base, so this may be a read error. The chain recombines TRBV5-6 with TRBJ1-2, with D hard to call. The CDR3 loop spans 14 amino acids. Looked up from germline, CDR1 is SGHDT and CDR2 is YYEEEE. The CDR3 reads CASSLVLVNYDYTF. In nucleotides, the CDR3 is TGTGCCAGCAGCTTGGTTCTTGTCAATTATGACTACACCTTC.

The gene calls are TRBV4-3 and TRBJ1-6; 7 nucleotides match TRBD1. Germline V gene lookup returns CDR1 LGHNA and CDR2 YSLEER. The trim removed 0 bases at V and 6 bases at J, leaving 5 bases unmatched. This CDR3 spans 16 amino acids. The CDR3: CASSQDLGTVNSPLHF. For the CDR3, the DNA is TGCGCCAGCAGCCAAGATCTTGGGACAGTTAATTCACCCCTCCACTTT.

This clonotype was picked up a small number of times. The gene calls are TRBV4-1 and TRBJ2-1; 12 positions match TRBD2. Looked up from germline, CDR1 is MGHRA and CDR2 is YSYEKL. V trimming: 4 bases; J trimming: 7 bases; junction bases outside the gene matches: 8. There are 16 residues in the CDR3. The DNA of the CDR3 is TGCGCCAGCAGCCCCCTAGCGGGAGGGGAGGAAAATGAGCAGTTCTTC. Translated, it gives CASSPLAGGEENEQFF.

This clonotype was seen many times. V usage is TRBV4-1 and J usage is TRBJ2-7; 10 bases fit TRBD2. The length of the CDR3 is 15 residues. Unmatched junction bases numbered 4, after V lost 1 base and J lost 4 bases. Germline V gene data show CDR1 as MGHRA and CDR2 as YSYEKL. CDR3 in amino acids: CASSQVLAGEYEQYF. The CDR3 bases are TGCGCCAGCAGCCAAGTTCTAGCGGGGGAGTACGAGCAGTACTTC.

This clonotype was seen ten or more times. The V gene is TRBV7-9, the J gene TRBJ2-7; TRBD2 matches at 9 bases. V lost 5 bases and J lost 0; bases outside the gene matches: 11. CDR1 SEHNR and CDR2 FQNEAQ come from the germline V gene (reference sequence). This CDR3 region has 17 residues. CDR3 bases: TGTGCCAGCAGCCCAGTTCGCGGACTAGCGCTCTCCTACGAGCAGTACTTC. It yields the protein CASSPVRGLALSYEQYF. The full variable domain, completed using reference TRBV7-9 and TRBJ2-7, is DTGVSQNPRHKITKRGQNVTFRCDPISEHNRLYWYRQTLGQGPEFLTYFQNEAQLEKSRLLSDRFSAERPKGSFSTLEIQRTEQGDSAMYLCASSPVRGLALSYEQYFGPGTRLTVT.

The rearrangement uses TRBV19 and TRBJ2-1; possibly TRBD2 for D (6 bases). V was clipped by 11 bases and J by 1 base, with 18 bases between them. The germline gives CDR1 LNHDA, CDR2 SQIVND (reference sequence). The CDR3 runs to 15 residues. This CDR3 reads CAASKGTASYNEQFF. The CDR3 DNA reads as TGTGCCGCCAGTAAGGGGACTGCTTCCTACAATGAGCAGTTCTTC.

The sample holds many counts of this clonotype. The gene calls are TRBV28 and TRBJ2-2; TRBD2 matches at 8 bases. This CDR3 spans 16 amino acids. V gave up 8 bases and J gave up 3 bases; unmatched junction bases: 11. In germline, CDR1 is MDHEN, CDR2 SYDVKM. The CDR3 region has the DNA TGTGCCAGCCTGAAGCTAGCGGGCCTCGACACCGGGGAGCTGTTTTTT. Translated, it gives CASLKLAGLDTGELFF. Combining the CDR3 with reference TRBV28 and TRBJ2-2 gives the whole variable domain DVKVTQSSRYLVKRTGEKVFLECVQDMDHENMFWYRQDPGLGLRLIYFSYDVKMKEKGDIPEGYSVSREKKERFSLILESASTNQTSMYLCASLKLAGLDTGELFFGEGSRLTVL.

On this clonotype: Being one base from a much bigger clone, this may be a read error. The genes are TRBV24-1 and TRBJ1-1; 9 bases fit TRBD1. The CDR3 runs 15 residues. Germline V CDR1 and CDR2: KGHDR, SFDVKD. The ends lost 5 bases at V and 4 bases at J; junction bases unmatched: 7. In DNA form, the CDR3 reads TGTGCCACCAGTGCCAAAGGACAGGGGCCCACTGAAGCTTTCTTT. Amino acid sequence: CATSAKGQGPTEAFF.

There are many counts of this clonotype. The V and J genes are TRBV7-2 and TRBJ2-6; 10 bases match TRBD1. Germline CDR1 and CDR2: SGHTA and FQGNSA. The CDR3 runs 20 residues. Trimming removed 3 bases from V and 0 bases from J; junction bases left unmatched: 11. In DNA form, the CDR3 reads TGTGCCAGCAGCTTTAGCCCCGGGACAGGGGTTTTCTCTGGGGCCAACGTCCTGACTTTC. Its protein product is CASSFSPGTGVFSGANVLTF.

Turning to this clonotype: A much larger clone differs by one base, so this may be a read error. The chain couples TRBV29-1 to TRBJ2-7; TRBD1 or TRBD2 may be the D gene (5 bases each). The CDR3 consists of 13 residues. The germline CDR1 and CDR2 sequences are SQVTM and ANQGSEA. The V gene lost 4 bases and the J gene lost 2 bases, with 12 bases spanning the gap. The chain's CDR3 is CSVGDDYPYEQYF. The CDR3 region has the DNA TGCAGCGTTGGGGACGACTACCCCTACGAGCAGTACTTC.

The chain is built from TRBV4-1 and TRBJ2-7, with 9 bases identical to TRBD2. J gave up 2 bases and V 2 bases, and 4 bases lay outside the gene matches. CDR3 length: 15 amino acids. Per the germline V gene, CDR1 is MGHRA and CDR2 is YSYEKL. CDR3 in amino acids: CASSQIAGETYEQYF. In nucleotides, the CDR3 is TGCGCCAGCAGCCAAATAGCGGGGGAGACCTACGAGCAGTACTTC.

Many counts were recorded for this clonotype. The chain carries TRBV5-1 and TRBJ2-5; weak D call: TRBD1 (6 bases). CDR3 length equals 14 residues. The V gene's germline CDR1 is SGHRS and CDR2 YFSETQ. The V end was cut by 0 bases, the J end by 3 bases, with 9 bases between. This CDR3 is CASSLGGGKETQYF. The DNA for the CDR3 is TGCGCCAGCAGCTTGGGAGGGGGAAAAGAGACCCAGTACTTC.

This clonotype was picked up many times. This chain connects TRBV20-1 to TRBJ2-5; weak D call: TRBD2 (5 bases). Trimming removed 1 base from V and 5 bases from J, with 20 bases in between. Germline CDR1 is DFQATT and CDR2 is SNEGSKA (reference sequence). The CDR3 loop spans 16 amino acids. CDR3 amino acids: CSARASSRASPETQYF. CDR3 coding DNA: TGCAGTGCTAGAGCGAGTTCTCGGGCTAGCCCCGAGACCCAGTACTTC.